This TCR beta chain was sequenced in a study of T cell responses to AZD1222 COVID-19 vaccine. As for the study in general: Second doses were pooled across both intervals (about 4 or about 12 weeks). Study-level findings and limits: A mostly white British donor set with more females was recruited, and clonal diversity was possibly underestimated.

The method was immunoSEQ multiplex PCR; TCRdb's version includes in-frame clones alone and lacks a portion of them. Among 150,000 to 200,000 clones, about 87% were seen once, and the ten largest hold under 8%. Of note for this clone: The target antigen is unknown.

The germline V gene encodes CDR1 MDHEN and CDR2 SYDVKM. V lost 6 bases, J lost 2 bases, and 5 bases stayed unmatched. The length of the CDR3 is 14 residues. The gene calls are TRBV28 and TRBJ2-7; 9 nucleotides match TRBD1. Sequencing used peripheral blood, obtained on day 0 of AZD1222 vaccination. This receptor was obtained from an adult in good health. In DNA form, the CDR3 reads TGTGCCAGCAGGTGGACAGGGGCTACCTACGAGCAGTACTTC. This translates into CASRWTGATYEQYF.